These T cell receptor beta chains were read from a single sample in a study of T cell responses to AZD1222 COVID-19 vaccine. Clones were read by immunoSEQ multiplex PCR, and TCRdb kept only the in-frame ones, dropping some. The sample consists of over 80,000 clones, around 91% of them appearing once. This sample comprised peripheral blood, obtained on day 0 of AZD1222 vaccination. These receptors were obtained from an adult in good health. CDR3s include the opening cysteine and the closing phenylalanine or tryptophan. A D gene is named only where the DNA matches it firmly. The listing skips clone size in some rows; elsewhere it reads once, few, many or a size class.

>-|-|TRBJ1-4|TRBV3-1/TRBV3-2
TGTGCCAGCAGCCGACCAAGAGCAACTAATGAAAAACTGTTTTTT
CASSRPRATNEKLFF
>TRBD1|once|TRBJ1-1|TRBV18
TGTGCCAGCTCACAAACCCCGGGACAGGGGAACACTGAAGCTTTCTTT
CASSQTPGQGNTEAFF
>-|-|TRBJ2-2|TRBV2
TGTGCCAGCAGTGGGGGGGTCGCTAAGGCCGGGGAGCTGTTTTTT
CASSGGVAKAGELFF
>-|-|TRBJ2-4|TRBV4-3
TGCGCCAGCAGCCAAGAGATCTCTCGGGTTCTAAACATTCAGTACTTC
CASSQEISRVLNIQYF
>-|-|TRBJ1-2|TRBV20-1
TGCAGTGCTAGTAGTCGAGACAGAGCTAACTATGGCTACACCTTC
CSASSRDRANYGYTF
>-|-|TRBJ1-1|TRBV5-4
TGTGCCAGCAGCTTGGAACATATTAACACTGAAGCTTTCTTT
CASSLEHINTEAFF
>TRBD1|-|TRBJ1-4|TRBV7-8
TGTGCGTCTCGTGACAGGGTGAAAGAAAAACTGTTTTTT
CASRDRVKEKLFF
>TRBD1|-|TRBJ2-1|TRBV7-9
TGTGCCAGCAGCACCCTAGGCGGGACAGGGACCCCTGAGCAGTTCTTC
CASSTLGGTGTPEQFF
>TRBD2|-|TRBJ2-5|TRBV6-5
TGTGCCAGCAGTCCTAGCGGGATAATAGAGACCCAGTACTTC
CASSPSGIIETQYF
>-|-|TRBJ1-5|TRBV7-3
TGTGCCAGCAGCTTCTATCGGAGTAGCAATCAGCCCCAGCATTTT
CASSFYRSSNQPQHF
>TRBD1|few|TRBJ1-5|TRBV10-1
TGCGCCAGCACCCGACAGGGGGAAAATCAGCCCCAGCATTTT
CASTRQGENQPQHF
>TRBD2|-|TRBJ2-3|TRBV28
TGTGCCAGCAGTTTAGGAATCTCCGGACTAGCGGGAACAGATACGCAGTATTTT
CASSLGISGLAGTDTQYF
>-|-|TRBJ2-1|TRBV27
TGTGCCAGCAGCGCGCCACGACGGTCCGCCTACAATGAGCAGTTCTTC
CASSAPRRSAYNEQFF
>-|-|TRBJ1-3|TRBV9
TGTGCCAGCAGCGTAGGGGGGCGAAACACCATATATTTT
CASSVGGRNTIYF
>-|-|TRBJ1-2|TRBV3-1/TRBV3-2
TGTGCCAGCAGCCAATCCGATCTAACAGGTTCTTATGGCTACACCTTC
CASSQSDLTGSYGYTF
>-|-|TRBJ2-7|TRBV5-6
TGTGCCAGCAGCTTGGGAGTAGCGAGGTACGAGCAGTACTTC
CASSLGVARYEQYF
>-|-|TRBJ2-3|TRBV7-2
TGTGCCAGCAGCCCACGGCAAGGGGGCACAGATACGCAGTATTTT
CASSPRQGGTDTQYF
>-|-|TRBJ2-5|TRBV30
TGTGCCTGGAGTGTGGGGGGAGAGACCCAGTACTTC
CAWSVGGETQYF
>-|once|TRBJ2-1|TRBV7-3
TGTGCCAGCAGCTTAACGTTTGCGGATGAGCAGTTCTTC
CASSLTFADEQFF
>-|-|TRBJ2-7|TRBV11-3
TGTGCCAGCAGCACCTTTAAGGATCCCCACGAGCAGTACTTC
CASSTFKDPHEQYF
>TRBD2|-|TRBJ2-7|TRBV4-3
TGCGCCAGCAGCCAACAGGCCGGGACTAGCGGGGGAACCTACGAGCAGTACTTC
CASSQQAGTSGGTYEQYF
>-|-|TRBJ1-1|TRBV3-1/TRBV3-2
TGTGCCAGCAGCCACACGGGGCGGGAGAACACTGAAGCTTTCTTT
CASSHTGRENTEAFF
>TRBD1|-|TRBJ1-1|TRBV30
TGTGCCTGGAGAAGGACAGGGGACACTGAAGCTTTCTTT
CAWRRTGDTEAFF
>-|-|TRBJ2-5|TRBV2
TGTGCCAGCAGTGAGACTCGGTACCAAGAGACCCAGTACTTC
CASSETRYQETQYF
>-|-|TRBJ2-7|TRBV6-5
TGTGCCAGCAGGTTTGGGGAAGGGTTCGAGCAGTACTTC
CASRFGEGFEQYF
>-|-|TRBJ1-1|TRBV27
TGTGCCAGCAGTTTACAGGTAGGGGTTGACACTGAAGCTTTCTTT
CASSLQVGVDTEAFF
>-|once|TRBJ2-7|TRBV6-6
TGTGCCAGCAGTGGGCGGGTGTACGAGCAGTACTTC
CASSGRVYEQYF
>-|once|TRBJ2-5|TRBV29-1
TGCAGCGTTGAGGGGGAAAAAGAGACCCAGTACTTC
CSVEGEKETQYF
>-|-|TRBJ1-2|TRBV7-9
TGTGCCAGCAGCTTGATTCTCCTGGGGGAAGGCTACACCTTC
CASSLILLGEGYTF
>-|-|TRBJ1-4|TRBV6-5
TGTGCCAGCAGCGGAACAGATCTTGGGGAAAAACTGTTTTTT
CASSGTDLGEKLFF
>-|-|TRBJ2-7|TRBV6-1
TGTGCCAGCAGTGAAGCTGGCTCCATCTACGAGCAGTACTTC
CASSEAGSIYEQYF
>-|-|TRBJ2-7|TRBV12-3/TRBV12-4
TGTGCCAGCAGTTTAAACAGGGACGAGCAGTACTTC
CASSLNRDEQYF
>TRBD2|-|TRBJ2-1|TRBV10-2
TGCGCCAGCAGTGAGTCGGCTAGCGGGATCTACAATGAGCAGTTCTTC
CASSESASGIYNEQFF
>TRBD1|-|TRBJ1-1|TRBV28
TGTGCCAGCAGTCCGGGACAGGGGGAAGCTTTCTTT
CASSPGQGEAFF
>TRBD1|-|TRBJ2-2|TRBV28
TGTGCCAGCAGGCCAGGGGGAAGCACCGGGGAGCTGTTTTTT
CASRPGGSTGELFF
>-|-|TRBJ2-7|TRBV5-4
TGTGCCAGCAGCTTCCGGGACACCTACGAGCAGTACTTC
CASSFRDTYEQYF
>-|few|TRBJ1-1|TRBV5-1
TGCGCCAGCAGCCCACAAGACCAGCTTGGAGAAGCTTTCTTT
CASSPQDQLGEAFF
>TRBD1|once|TRBJ2-1|TRBV5-1
TGCGCCAGCAGCATTACGGGACAGGGATATGAGCAGTTCTTC
CASSITGQGYEQFF
>-|-|TRBJ1-2|TRBV28
TGTGCCAGCAGTTTTGAAGGCTACACCTTC
CASSFEGYTF
>TRBD2|-|TRBJ2-5|TRBV2
TGTGCCAGCAGTGAGAGTTCACTAGCGGGACAAGAGACCCAGTACTTC
CASSESSLAGQETQYF
>-|-|TRBJ1-6|TRBV6-5
TGTGCCAGCAGTTCCTCCCCCCCCCAGGATTCACCCCTCCACTTT
CASSSSPPQDSPLHF
>-|once|TRBJ2-1|TRBV7-2
TGTGCCAGCAGCTCTGGATACAATGAGCAGTTCTTC
CASSSGYNEQFF
>-|-|TRBJ1-2|TRBV27
TGTGCCAGCAGGCCGATCGGGGACGGTCATTCGGACTACACCTTC
CASRPIGDGHSDYTF
>-|-|TRBJ2-7|TRBV2
TGTGCCAGCAGTGAGAATGGGGCTCCATCCTACGAGCAGTACTTC
CASSENGAPSYEQYF
>-|-|TRBJ1-2|TRBV14
TGTGCCAGCAGCCAAACGGTAGCAGTATGGAGTAACTATGGCTACACCTTC
CASSQTVAVWSNYGYTF
>TRBD1|-|TRBJ2-1|TRBV7-2
TGTGCCAGCGGACGAGGGGGCACTTACAATGAGCAGTTCTTC
CASGRGGTYNEQFF
>TRBD2|-|TRBJ2-1|TRBV28
TGTGCCAGCACCACCCGGGCTAGCGGGAAGAATGAGCAGTTCTTC
CASTTRASGKNEQFF
>-|-|TRBJ1-2|TRBV5-1
TGCGCCAGCAGCCCCCCGCTCCAGACCAAGGGAATCTATGGCTACACCTTC
CASSPPLQTKGIYGYTF
>TRBD1|-|TRBJ2-2|TRBV18
TGTGCCAGCTCACCGGGACAGGGGTCGGCAACCGGGGAGCTGTTTTTT
CASSPGQGSATGELFF
>-|-|TRBJ2-7|TRBV19
TGTGCCAGTAGTCCTCCGGGACGGGCTTGGTACGAGCAGTACTTC
CASSPPGRAWYEQYF
>TRBD1|once|TRBJ1-5|TRBV28
TGTGCCACTCACGGGACAGGGGTGTGGGGCAATCAGCCCCAGCATTTT
CATHGTGVWGNQPQHF
>-|once|TRBJ2-2|TRBV7-7
TGTGCTAGCAGCTCCTCATACAGCGGTGGCACCGGGGAGCTGTTTTTT
CASSSSYSGGTGELFF